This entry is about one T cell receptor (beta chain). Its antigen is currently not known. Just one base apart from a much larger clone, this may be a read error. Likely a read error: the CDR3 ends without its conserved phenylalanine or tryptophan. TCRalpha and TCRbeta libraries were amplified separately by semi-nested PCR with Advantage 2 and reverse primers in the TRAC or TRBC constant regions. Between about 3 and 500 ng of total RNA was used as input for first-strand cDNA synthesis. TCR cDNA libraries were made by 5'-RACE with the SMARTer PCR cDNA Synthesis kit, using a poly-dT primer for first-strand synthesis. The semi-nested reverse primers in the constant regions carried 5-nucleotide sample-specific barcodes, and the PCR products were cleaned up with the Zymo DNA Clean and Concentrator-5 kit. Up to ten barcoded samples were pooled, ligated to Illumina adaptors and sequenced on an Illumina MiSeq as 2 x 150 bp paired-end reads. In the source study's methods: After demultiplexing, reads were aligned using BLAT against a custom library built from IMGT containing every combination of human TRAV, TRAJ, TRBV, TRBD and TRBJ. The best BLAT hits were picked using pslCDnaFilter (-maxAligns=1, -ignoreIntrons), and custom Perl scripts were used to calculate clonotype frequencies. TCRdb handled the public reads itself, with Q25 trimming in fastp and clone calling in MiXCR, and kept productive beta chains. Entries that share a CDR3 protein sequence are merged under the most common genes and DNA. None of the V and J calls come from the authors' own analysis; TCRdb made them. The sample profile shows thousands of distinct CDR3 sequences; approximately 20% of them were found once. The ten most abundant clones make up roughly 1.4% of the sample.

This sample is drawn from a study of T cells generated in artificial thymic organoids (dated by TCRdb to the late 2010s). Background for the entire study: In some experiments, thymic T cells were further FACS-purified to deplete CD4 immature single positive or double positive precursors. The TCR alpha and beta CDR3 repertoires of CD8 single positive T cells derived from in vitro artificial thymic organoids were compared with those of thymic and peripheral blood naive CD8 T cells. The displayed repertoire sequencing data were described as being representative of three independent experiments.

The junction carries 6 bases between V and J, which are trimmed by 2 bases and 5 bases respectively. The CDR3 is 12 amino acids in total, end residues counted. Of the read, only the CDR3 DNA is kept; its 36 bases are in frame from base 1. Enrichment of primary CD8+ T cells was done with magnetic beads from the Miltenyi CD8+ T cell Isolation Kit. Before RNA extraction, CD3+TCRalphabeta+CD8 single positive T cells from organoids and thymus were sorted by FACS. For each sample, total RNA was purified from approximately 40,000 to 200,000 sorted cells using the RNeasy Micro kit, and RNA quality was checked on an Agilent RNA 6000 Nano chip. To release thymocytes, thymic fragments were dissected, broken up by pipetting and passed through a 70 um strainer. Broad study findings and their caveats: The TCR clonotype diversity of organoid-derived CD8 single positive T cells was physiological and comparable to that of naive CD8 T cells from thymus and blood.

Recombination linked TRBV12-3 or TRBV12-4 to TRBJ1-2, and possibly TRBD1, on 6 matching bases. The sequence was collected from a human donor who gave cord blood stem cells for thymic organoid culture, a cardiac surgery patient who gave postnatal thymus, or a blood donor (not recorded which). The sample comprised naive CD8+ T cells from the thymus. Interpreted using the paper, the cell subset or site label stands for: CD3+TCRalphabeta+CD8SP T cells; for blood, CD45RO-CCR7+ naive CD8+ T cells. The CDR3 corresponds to CASSLRGYGYTL. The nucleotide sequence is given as TGTGCCAGCAGTTTAAGGGGGTATGGCTACACCCTC.